This T cell receptor (beta chain) comes out of a study of blood T cell repertoires in COVID-19. V lost 6 bases, J lost 0 bases, and 11 bases lay in between. This CDR3 is built from 15 residues. Germline V gives CDR1 SGHTA, CDR2 FQGNSA. A single count supports this clone. Measured with immunoSEQ multiplex PCR; TCRdb has only the in-frame clones, and not every one. This sample has about 48,000 clones, with over 70% found just once. Material: peripheral blood. The TCR was taken from a man between 65 and 85 years old with acute or convalescent COVID-19. The V and J genes are TRBV7-2 and TRBJ2-2; D is unresolved. CDR3 sequence (DNA): TGTGCCAGCAGTGTAGACACGGCGAACACCGGGGAGCTGTTTTTT. This gives the protein CASSVDTANTGELFF.